This T cell receptor beta chain emerged from a study of T cells in Graves' hyperthyroidism and ophthalmopathy. This CDR3 region has 14 residues. Germline V gene sequence: CDR1 SGHVS, CDR2 FQNEAQ. V lost 2 bases, J lost 0 bases, and 8 bases lay in between. Investigators excluded patients with uncontrolled infection, other autoimmune disease, pregnancy or lactation. This clonotype has at least ten counts. Researchers amplified the TCR beta CDR3 regions from RNA transcripts. An initial round of RT-PCR targeting the TCR CDR3 relied on the HTBI primer set. TCRdb passed the multiplex PCR reads through MiXCR, listing each CDR3 protein once. Of a few hundred thousand distinct CDR3 sequences listed, approximately 14% are singletons.

The rearrangement joins TRBV7-8 to TRBJ2-7; no firm D call. Source material: blood. This TCR was sampled from a woman between 18 and 30 years old with Graves' hyperthyroidism. The CDR3 nucleotides read TGTGCCAGCAGCTTATTCTCCAACTCCTACGAGCAGTACTTC. Amino acids: CASSLFSNSYEQYF.